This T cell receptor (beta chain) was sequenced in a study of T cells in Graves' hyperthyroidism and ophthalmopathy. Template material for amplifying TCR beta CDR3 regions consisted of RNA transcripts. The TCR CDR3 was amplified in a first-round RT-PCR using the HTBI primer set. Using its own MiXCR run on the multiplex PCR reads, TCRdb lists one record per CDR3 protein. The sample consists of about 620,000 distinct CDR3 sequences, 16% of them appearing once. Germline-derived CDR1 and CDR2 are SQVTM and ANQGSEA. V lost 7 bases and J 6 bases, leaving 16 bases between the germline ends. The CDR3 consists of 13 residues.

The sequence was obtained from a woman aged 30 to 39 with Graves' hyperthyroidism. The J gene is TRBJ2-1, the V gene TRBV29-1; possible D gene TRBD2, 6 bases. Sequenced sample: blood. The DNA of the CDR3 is TGCAGCGACGGAATAGCGGCCTCCAATGAGCAGTTCTTC. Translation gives CSDGIAASNEQFF.